This TCR beta chain appears in the sequencing data of a study of blood T cell repertoires in COVID-19. The assay was immunoSEQ multiplex PCR, and TCRdb's table has in-frame clones only and misses some. This table holds approximately 240,000 clones, about 83% found once. The V and J ends lost 2 bases and 7 bases respectively, with 9 bases between them. The CDR3 contains 13 residues. The V gene's germline CDR1 is SEHNR and CDR2 FQNEAQ (reference sequence). The V and J genes are TRBV7-9 and TRBJ2-1; unclear D gene. The specimen was peripheral blood. The receptor was derived from a human donor in a cohort sampled during active COVID-19. The CDR3 bases are TGTGCCAGCAGCTTATCTGGGCAAAATGAGCAGTTCTTC. Translation gives CASSLSGQNEQFF.